This T cell receptor (beta chain) emerged from a study of CD8+ T cells in alopecia areata. The wider study: Female C3H/HeJ mice aged about 7-10 weeks received skin from roughly 6-12-month-old C3H/HeJ donors with spontaneous alopecia.

Extraction of RNA preceded its reverse transcription into cDNA, which served as the sequencing template. TCRdb's table, derived via immunoSEQ multiplex PCR, lists solely in-frame clones and lacks some. This repertoire lists roughly 110,000 clones without singletons; 15% to 20% sits in the top ten. V trimming: 3 bases; J trimming: 0 bases; junction bases outside the gene matches: 4. Germline CDR1 is NNHDY and CDR2 is SYVADS. The CDR3 has 17 residues. Study observations and caveats: Clonality exceeded that of normal scalp in lesional scalp, most notably in alopecia totalis/universalis. Although TCR sharing was seen in mice, sharing across patients was less clear, possibly for HLA-related reasons.

The sample holds a few counts of this clone. Its antigen is undetermined. Any gene name here is a mouse gene name. The read finishes 4 residues shy of the CDR3 end, and the germline J gene is used to complete it. The TCR was taken from a C3H/HeJ mouse with alopecia areata. Mouse strain MHC haplotype: H2-k. The specimen was lesional skin. This chain connects TRBV13-3 to TRBJ1-4, with TRBD1 matching 11 bases. Incomplete CDR3 DNA: TGTGCCAGCAGTGGGGGGACAGGGGGAGTTTCCAACGAA. It is translated as CASSGGTGGVSNE. The full CDR3 reads CASSGGTGGVSNERLFF.